These 23 T cell receptor beta chains share one sample of origin, sequenced in a study of cytomegalovirus exposure and HLA in healthy donors (dated by TCRdb to about 2017). The method was the immunoSEQ multiplex PCR assay. For the multiplex PCR, a mixture combining 60 forward primers for TCR Vbeta segments and 13 reverse primers for TCR Jbeta segments was used. What TCRdb holds here is the immuneACCESS table cut down to in-frame rearrangements. Part of the clones is not present; checked against another copy, under half of the missing clones reflect an unresolved V gene, and the others are unexplained. For this sample the table gives roughly 180,000 clones, of which less than 85% were detected only once. The top ten clones comprise approximately 1.5% of the sample. Sequenced material: PBMCs. Receptor source: a girl between 5 and 17 years old in good health and CMV-seropositive.

This clone was picked up a small number of times. The V gene is TRBV2, the J gene TRBJ2-7; 8 bases map to TRBD1. The CDR3 spans 16 residues. The ends lost 8 bases at V and 3 bases at J; junction bases unmatched: 15. Germline assignment: CDR1 SNHLY and CDR2 FYNNEI. The CDR3 region has the DNA TGTGCCAGCTCCAATACGCGGACAGGGCGGAACTACGAGCAGTACTTC. Protein product: CASSNTRTGRNYEQYF.

The chain carries TRBV29-1 and TRBJ1-1; D ambiguous. The germline V gene has CDR1 SQVTM and CDR2 ANQGSEA. The CDR3 consists of 13 residues. Trimming took off 5 bases at V and 3 bases at J, with 13 bases between the two ends. The CDR3 nucleotides are TGCAGCGTTTCTGTTGCGTTGGACACTGAAGCTTTCTTT. This codes for CSVSVALDTEAFF.

This sequence joins TRBV19 and TRBJ1-4, with TRBD1 identical over 7 bases. The germline CDR1 and CDR2 sequences are LNHDA and SQIVND (reference sequence). Losses at the gene ends were 1 base for V and 5 bases for J; bases not matched to a gene: 10. There are 17 residues in the CDR3. The CDR3: CASSIAGQGVTNEKLFF. The CDR3 DNA reads as TGTGCCAGTAGTATAGCAGGCCAGGGGGTGACGAATGAAAAACTGTTTTTT. Full variable domain (remainder filled in from reference TRBV19 and TRBJ1-4): DGGITQSPKYLFRKEGQNVTLSCEQNLNHDAMYWYRQDPGQGLRLIYYSQIVNDFQKGDIAEGYSVSREKKESFPLTVTSAQKNPTAFYLCASSIAGQGVTNEKLFFGSGTQLSVL.

V usage is TRBV6-1 and J usage is TRBJ1-1; no firm D call. The germline CDR1 and CDR2 sequences are MNHNS and SASEGT. Between the trimmed V and J ends, which lost 7 bases and 1 base, there was a span of 10 bases. This CDR3 is built from 13 residues. CDR3: CASTPPGNTEAFF. The DNA for the CDR3 is TGTGCCAGCACTCCCCCGGGGAACACTGAAGCTTTCTTT.

This rearrangement joins TRBV21-1 to TRBJ2-7; the table calls TRBD1, which could not be checked here. TRBV21-1 is a pseudogene. This CDR3 contains 15 residues. The CDR3 DNA reads as TGTGCCAGCAGCAAAGCCAAACAGGGGATCTACGAGCAGTACTTC. Translated, it gives CASSKAKQGIYEQYF.

The CDR3 nucleotides are TGTGCCAGCAGTGATAGGGCAGGGGCTTCACCCCTCCACTTT. It is translated as CASSDRAGASPLHF. The chain combines TRBV25-1 with TRBJ1-6; weak D call: TRBD1 (6 bases). CDR3 length: 14 amino acids. Germline CDR1 and CDR2: MGHDK and SYGVNS. Trimming pared 3 bases from V and 9 bases from J, leaving 12 bases between.

This clone was observed a single time. The V call is TRBV4-3, the J call TRBJ1-6; 7 bases align to TRBD1. Germline V gene sequence: CDR1 LGHNA, CDR2 YSLEER. The trim removed 5 bases at V and 7 bases at J, leaving 8 bases unmatched. The CDR3 totals 15 residues. CDR3 DNA sequence: TGCGCCAGCAGCTACACCGGGACAGACAATTCACCCCTCCACTTT. Encoded protein: CASSYTGTDNSPLHF.

This clone was detected once. The chain carries TRBV2 and TRBJ1-6; D is ambiguous. The CDR3 is 14 amino acids. Trimming left V 0 bases short and J 10 bases short, with 10 bases between. Germline lookup yields CDR1 SNHLY and CDR2 FYNNEI. CDR3 in amino acids: CASSEAVLGSPLHF. CDR3 DNA sequence: TGTGCCAGCAGTGAAGCGGTACTAGGGTCACCCCTCCACTTT.

This sequence joins TRBV6-5 and TRBJ2-7, with a weak D call TRBD1 (5 bases). CDR1 and CDR2 from the germline V gene are MNHEY and SVGAGI. Trimming removed 0 bases from V and 2 bases from J, with 11 bases in between. The CDR3 is made up of 15 amino acids. CDR3 residues: CASSYSSQGPYEQYF. The CDR3 nucleotides are TGTGCCAGCAGTTACTCTTCCCAGGGCCCCTACGAGCAGTACTTC.

The sample holds one count of this clone. V gene TRBV4-1 combines with J gene TRBJ2-1; possible D gene TRBD1, 6 bases. The ends were cut back, 0 bases at V and 8 bases at J, with 14 bases in the middle. This CDR3 is 15 amino acids long. The germline CDR1 and CDR2 sequences are MGHRA and YSYEKL. This chain's CDR3 is CASSQESQGGDEQFF. Written as DNA, the CDR3 is TGCGCCAGCAGCCAAGAATCACAGGGTGGCGATGAGCAGTTCTTC.

V is TRBV5-1 and J is TRBJ2-1; D possibly corresponds to TRBD1 (7 bases). Germline CDR1 is SGHRS and CDR2 is YFSETQ. The CDR3 spans 15 residues. V gave up 3 bases and J gave up 9 bases, with 19 bases separating them. CDR3 DNA sequence: TGCGCCAGCAGCTCAATGGCGCAGGGGGGAGGTGAGCAGTTCTTC. Its protein is CASSSMAQGGGEQFF.

The chain has TRBV7-8 and TRBJ2-1; 10 bases match TRBD2. The CDR3 has 21 amino acids. Germline loops: CDR1 SGHVS, CDR2 FQNEAQ. V was pared by 5 bases and J by 0 bases, with 19 bases of the junction left unmatched. The CDR3 here is CASSARDKTSGRRSSYNEQFF. CDR3 in DNA: TGTGCCAGCAGCGCCAGGGACAAGACTAGCGGGCGTCGGAGCTCCTACAATGAGCAGTTCTTC.

This clone came up a few times. This sequence joins TRBV4-3 and TRBJ2-5, with D possibly TRBD1 on 5 matching bases. Germline lookup yields CDR1 LGHNA and CDR2 YSLEER. V lost 1 base and J lost 10, with 16 bases in between. The CDR3 extends over 14 amino acids. The CDR3 spells CASSQVRQPGDQYF. Here the CDR3 DNA reads TGCGCCAGCAGCCAAGTGAGACAGCCTGGGGACCAGTACTTC.

This clone turned up a few times. J is TRBJ2-3 and V is TRBV6-5, with 7 bases that match TRBD2. The germline gives CDR1 MNHEY, CDR2 SVGAGI. Trimming took 5 bases from V and 2 from J; bases not matched to a gene: 4. The CDR3 contains 14 residues. CDR3 bases: TGTGCCAGCAGTCCGGGGGGAGTCACAGATACGCAGTATTTT. Its translation: CASSPGGVTDTQYF.

This chain uses TRBV4-3 with TRBJ2-5; D remains ambiguous. Germline V gives CDR1 LGHNA, CDR2 YSLEER. V lost 0 bases to trimming and J lost 5 bases, with 10 bases between them. The CDR3 is 14 residues long. The CDR3 nucleotides read TGCGCCAGCAGCCAAGATGAGTCCCGGGAGACCCAGTACTTC. This codes for CASSQDESRETQYF.

The rearrangement joins TRBV7-5 to TRBJ1-5; the table's D call, TRBD1, has no DNA check behind it. TRBV7-5 is a documented pseudogene. The CDR3 runs 15 residues. DNA of the CDR3: TGTGCCAGACGCCCGGAGGGGACAGGGAACCAGCCCCAGCATTTT. Translated: CARRPEGTGNQPQHF.

The chain joins TRBV4-3 to TRBJ1-3; D is undetermined. The V end was cut by 4 bases, the J end by 4 bases, with 14 bases between. The CDR3 is 15 residues long. Germline V lookup: CDR1 LGHNA, CDR2 YSLEER. CDR3 nucleotides: TGCGCCAGCAGCCGAGACCCTTCCCCCGGAAACACCATATATTTT. The encoded protein is CASSRDPSPGNTIYF.

The chain couples TRBV5-4 to TRBJ2-7; 12 positions agree with TRBD2. The germline CDR1 and CDR2 sequences are SGHNT and YYREEE (reference sequence). This CDR3 is built from 15 residues. Losses at the gene ends were 2 bases for V and 5 bases for J; bases not matched to a gene: 5. The CDR3 sequence is CASSLLAGGPHEQYF. In DNA form, the CDR3 reads TGTGCCAGCAGCTTACTAGCGGGGGGACCCCACGAGCAGTACTTC.

Worth noting for this clone: The sample contains more than one DNA sequence encoding this CDR3. The J gene is TRBJ2-5, the V gene TRBV4-1; perhaps TRBD2 as D (6 bases). The germline CDR1 and CDR2 sequences are MGHRA and YSYEKL. The CDR3 spans 14 residues. Between the trimmed V and J ends, which lost 4 bases and 1 base, there was a span of 10 bases. DNA for the CDR3: TGCGCCAGCAGCCCTACCGGGAGCCAAGAGACCCAGTACTTC. Its protein product is CASSPTGSQETQYF.

The gene calls are TRBV10-2 and TRBJ1-2, with D uncertain. The CDR3 consists of 11 residues. CDR1 is WSHSY and CDR2 is SAAADI in the germline V gene. Trimming took 11 bases from V and 8 from J, leaving 15 bases between them. DNA of the CDR3: TGCGCCCAGGAAAGGTCTGGCGGCTACACCTTC. Residues: CAQERSGGYTF.

The gene calls are TRBV9 and TRBJ1-1; no clear D. In germline, CDR1 is SGDLS, CDR2 YYNGEE. The CDR3 is 13 amino acids. Trimming took off 0 bases at V and 5 bases at J, with 8 bases between the two ends. The CDR3 bases are TGTGCCAGCAGCGTAGATAGTTGGACTGAAGCTTTCTTT. Translating it yields CASSVDSWTEAFF.

The genes are TRBV6-1 and TRBJ1-2, with 7 bases identical to TRBD1. The V segment lost 3 bases and the J segment 8 bases; nucleotides outside the gene matches: 9. Germline CDR1 and CDR2: MNHNS and SASEGT. CDR3 length equals 14 residues. Here the CDR3 DNA reads TGTGCCAGCAGTGAGACATGGACAGGCGCGGGCTACACCTTC. It yields the protein CASSETWTGAGYTF.

This sequence joins TRBV4-1 and TRBJ1-4, with D unclear. V was cut by 3 bases and J by 1 base, with 9 bases left in between. CDR1 and CDR2 from the germline V gene are MGHRA and YSYEKL. This CDR3 region has 15 residues. The CDR3 region has the DNA TGCGCCAGCAGCCAGCTACCTGTAACTAATGAAAAACTGTTTTTT. It translates to CASSQLPVTNEKLFF.